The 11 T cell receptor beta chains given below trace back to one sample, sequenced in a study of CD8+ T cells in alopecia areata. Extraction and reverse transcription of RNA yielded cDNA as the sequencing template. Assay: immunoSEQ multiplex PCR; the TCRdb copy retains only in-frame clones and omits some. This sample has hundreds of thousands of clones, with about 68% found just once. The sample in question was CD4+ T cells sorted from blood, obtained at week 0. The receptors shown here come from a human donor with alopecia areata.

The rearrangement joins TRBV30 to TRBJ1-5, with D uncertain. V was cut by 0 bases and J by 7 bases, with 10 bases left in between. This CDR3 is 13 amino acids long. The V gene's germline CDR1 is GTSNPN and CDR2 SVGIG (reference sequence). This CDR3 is CAWSVSPGQPQHF. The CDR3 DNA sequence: TGTGCCTGGAGTGTGTCCCCGGGCCAGCCCCAGCATTTT. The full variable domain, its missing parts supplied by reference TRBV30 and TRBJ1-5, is SQTIHQWPATLVQPVGSPLSLECTVEGTSNPNLYWYRQAAGRGLQLLFYSVGIGQISSEVPQNLSASRPQDRQFILSSKKLLLSDSGFYLCAWSVSPGQPQHFGDGTRLSIL.

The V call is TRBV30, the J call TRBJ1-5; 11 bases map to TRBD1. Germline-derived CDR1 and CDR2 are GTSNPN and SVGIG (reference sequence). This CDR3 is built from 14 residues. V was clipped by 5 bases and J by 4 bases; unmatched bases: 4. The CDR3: CAWGQGARNQPQHF. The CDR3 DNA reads TGTGCCTGGGGACAGGGGGCAAGGAATCAGCCCCAGCATTTT. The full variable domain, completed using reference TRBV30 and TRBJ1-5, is SQTIHQWPATLVQPVGSPLSLECTVEGTSNPNLYWYRQAAGRGLQLLFYSVGIGQISSEVPQNLSASRPQDRQFILSSKKLLLSDSGFYLCAWGQGARNQPQHFGDGTRLSIL.

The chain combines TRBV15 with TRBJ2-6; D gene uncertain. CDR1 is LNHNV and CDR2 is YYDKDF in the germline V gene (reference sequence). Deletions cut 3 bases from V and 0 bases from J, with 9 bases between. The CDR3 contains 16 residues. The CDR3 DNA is TGTGCCACCAGCAGGGCCTCTCCCTCTGGGGCCAACGTCCTGACTTTC. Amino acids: CATSRASPSGANVLTF.

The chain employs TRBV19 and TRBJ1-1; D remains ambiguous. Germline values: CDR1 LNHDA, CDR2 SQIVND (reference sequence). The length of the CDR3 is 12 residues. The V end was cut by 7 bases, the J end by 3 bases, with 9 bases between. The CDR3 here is CASNLRDTEAFF. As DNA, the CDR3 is TGTGCCAGTAATTTGAGGGACACTGAAGCTTTCTTT.

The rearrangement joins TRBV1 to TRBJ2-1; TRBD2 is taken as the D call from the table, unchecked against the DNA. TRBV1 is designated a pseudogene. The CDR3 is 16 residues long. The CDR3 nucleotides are TGCACCAGCAGCCCAGGCGAGCGGGGGAGATACAATGAGCAGTTCTTC. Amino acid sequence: CTSSPGERGRYNEQFF.

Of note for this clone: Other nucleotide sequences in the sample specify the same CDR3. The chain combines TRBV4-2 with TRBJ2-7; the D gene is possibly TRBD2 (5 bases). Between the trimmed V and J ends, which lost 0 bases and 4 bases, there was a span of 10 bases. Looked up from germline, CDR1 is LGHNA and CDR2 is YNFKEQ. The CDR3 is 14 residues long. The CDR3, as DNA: TGTGCCAGCAGCCAAGAGGATCGGGGATACGAGCAGTACTTC. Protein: CASSQEDRGYEQYF.

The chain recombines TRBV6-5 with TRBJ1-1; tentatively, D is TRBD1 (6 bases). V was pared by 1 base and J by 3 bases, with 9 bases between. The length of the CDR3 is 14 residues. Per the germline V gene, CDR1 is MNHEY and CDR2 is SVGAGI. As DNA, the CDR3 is TGTGCCAGCAGTTACTGGGCAGGGGACACTGAAGCTTTCTTT. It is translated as CASSYWAGDTEAFF.

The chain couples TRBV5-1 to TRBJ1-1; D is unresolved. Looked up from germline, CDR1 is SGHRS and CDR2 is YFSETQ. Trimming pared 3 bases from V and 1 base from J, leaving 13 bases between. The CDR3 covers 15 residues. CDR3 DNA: TGCGCCAGCAGCTGGGGAGTCACCCAGAACACTGAAGCTTTCTTT. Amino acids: CASSWGVTQNTEAFF.

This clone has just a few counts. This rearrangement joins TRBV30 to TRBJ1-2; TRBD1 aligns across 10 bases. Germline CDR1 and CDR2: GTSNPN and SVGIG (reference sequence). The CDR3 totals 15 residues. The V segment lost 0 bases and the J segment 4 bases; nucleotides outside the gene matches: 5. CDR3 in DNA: TGTGCCTGGAGTGTTTTACGGACAGGGGGCTATGGCTACACCTTC. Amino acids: CAWSVLRTGGYGYTF.

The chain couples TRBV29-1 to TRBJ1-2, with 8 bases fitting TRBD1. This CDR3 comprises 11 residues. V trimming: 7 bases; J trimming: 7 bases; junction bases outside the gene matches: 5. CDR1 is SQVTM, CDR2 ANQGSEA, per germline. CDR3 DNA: TGCAGCGATTACGACAGGGGTGGCTACACCTTC. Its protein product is CSDYDRGGYTF.

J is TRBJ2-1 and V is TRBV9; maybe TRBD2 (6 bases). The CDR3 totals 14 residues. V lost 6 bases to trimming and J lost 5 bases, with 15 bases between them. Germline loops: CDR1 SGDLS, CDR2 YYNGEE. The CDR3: CASNGDLYHNEQFF. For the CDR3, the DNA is TGTGCCAGCAATGGGGACTTATACCACAATGAGCAGTTCTTC.